One T cell receptor beta chain is described in this entry. Its target is unknown. The data derive from a study of shared clonotypes between healthy human individuals. The study, taken as a whole, reports: Sequencing depth was expected to affect clonotype sharing among donors.

The authors split each subset's genomic DNA evenly across several immunoSEQ plates. TCRdb's copy holds only in-frame clones and misses some; the assay was immunoSEQ multiplex PCR. Among about 480,000 clones listed, 75% to 80% were seen once. With 3 bases removed from V and 3 bases from J, the gap between germline ends came to 12 bases. The CDR3 is 14 residues long. CDR1 is SGHRS and CDR2 is YFSETQ in the germline V gene. The donors, healthy adults who were HIV-negative, had experienced no recent acute infections or vaccinations. In unsorted samples, genomic DNA was obtained using around 100 million PBMCs.

The chain carries TRBV5-1 and TRBJ1-1, with no clear D. The TCR was taken from a woman between 40 and 55 years old in good health. Some clones in this sample may be carry-over from other donors' samples. Sequenced: PBMCs. CDR3 amino acids: CASSSHSSDTEAFF. The DNA for the CDR3 is TGCGCCAGCAGCTCACATAGTTCGGACACTGAAGCTTTCTTT.